One and the same sample provided the 3 T cell receptor beta chains below, sequenced in a study of blood T cell repertoires in COVID-19. This table comes from immunoSEQ multiplex PCR, and its TCRdb copy is limited to in-frame clones, with some not included. Here the sample spans roughly 220,000 clones, 80% to 90% being singletons. Sequencing was carried out using peripheral blood. All receptors come from a man aged 30 to 39 with active or convalescent COVID-19.

V is TRBV9 and J is TRBJ2-2, with 9 nucleotides matching TRBD1. With 4 bases clipped from V and 0 bases from J, the junction kept 10 bases outside the gene matches. The CDR3 contains 18 residues. Germline-derived CDR1 and CDR2 are SGDLS and YYNGEE. The CDR3 DNA reads TGTGCCAGCAGCACCCCGGGGACAGGGACTACGAACACCGGGGAGCTGTTTTTT. Its protein product is CASSTPGTGTTNTGELFF.

This chain connects TRBV4-1 to TRBJ2-4; D possibly corresponds to TRBD2 (6 bases). The CDR3 runs to 14 residues. V was pared by 0 bases and J by 11 bases, with 14 bases between. CDR1 and CDR2 from the germline V gene are MGHRA and YSYEKL. The CDR3 nucleotides read TGCGCCAGCAGCCAAGATCCCACGGGAGTGGTTCAGTACTTC. Translating gives CASSQDPTGVVQYF.

This clone occurred a few times. V and J are TRBV19 and TRBJ1-6; D is unclear. The V gene lost 3 bases and the J gene lost 8 bases, with 8 bases spanning the gap. The CDR3 runs 13 residues. Germline V CDR1 and CDR2: LNHDA, SQIVND (reference sequence). The CDR3 reads CASSMTSYSPLHF. CDR3 DNA: TGTGCCAGTAGTATGACATCTTATTCACCCCTCCACTTT.